Detailed here is one TCR beta chain. The data stem from a study of blood T cell repertoires in COVID-19. Study in general: Spain, Italy and the United States supplied samples that represented acute and convalescent COVID-19. PBMCs, B-cell-depleted T cells, or T cells were the source of the cDNA or gDNA that made up the material.

Methods used by the authors: Reference gene primer amplification gave estimated nucleated cell counts. Only in-frame clones appear in the TCRdb table, and some are missing; sequencing was by immunoSEQ multiplex PCR. For V, J and clone size, that table is used; D and trimming come from the DNA. The table shows roughly 35,000 clones, with roughly nine tenths occurring only once. Sequenced material: peripheral blood. The sequence was collected from a man in his 70s with acute or convalescent COVID-19.

CDR3 DNA: TGTGCCAGCAGCCGGGGACAGGGAGACCAGCCCCAGCATTTT. Protein product: CASSRGQGDQPQHF. The chain has TRBV9 and TRBJ1-5; 9 bases are shared with TRBD1. Germline loops: CDR1 SGDLS, CDR2 YYNGEE. The CDR3 length is 14 residues. Trimming removed 4 bases from V and 7 bases from J; junction bases left unmatched: 6.